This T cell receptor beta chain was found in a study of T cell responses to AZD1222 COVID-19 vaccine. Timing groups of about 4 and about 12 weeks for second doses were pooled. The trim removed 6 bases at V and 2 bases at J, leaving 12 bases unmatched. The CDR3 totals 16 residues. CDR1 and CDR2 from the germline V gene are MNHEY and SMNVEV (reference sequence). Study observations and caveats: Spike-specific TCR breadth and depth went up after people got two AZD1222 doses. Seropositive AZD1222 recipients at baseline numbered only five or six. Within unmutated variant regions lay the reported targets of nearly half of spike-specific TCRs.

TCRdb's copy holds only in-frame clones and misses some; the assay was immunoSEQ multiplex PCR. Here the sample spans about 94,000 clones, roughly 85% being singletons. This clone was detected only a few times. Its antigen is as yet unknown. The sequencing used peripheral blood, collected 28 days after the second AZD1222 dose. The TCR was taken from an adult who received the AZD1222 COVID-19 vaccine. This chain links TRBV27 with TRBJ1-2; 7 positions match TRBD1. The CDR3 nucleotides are TGTGCCAGCAGCCAACTCCCGGGACAGCCGAACTATGGCTACACCTTC. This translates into CASSQLPGQPNYGYTF.